The 2 T cell receptor beta chains below were found in one sample sequenced in a study of blood T cells in healthy people across ages. Then a second PCR, running roughly 7 to 11 cycles, was carried out with a sample-barcoded 5' primer and a J-beta primer mix. In TCRdb, the 5' RACE reads were re-called with MiXCR into one record per CDR3 protein. The sample carries about 1.7 million distinct CDR3 sequences, 25% to 30% recorded once. Source material: blood. The receptors originated from a woman aged 30 to 39 in good health.

The V and J genes are TRBV10-2 and TRBJ2-5; D might be TRBD2 (7 bases). The CDR3 has 14 residues. The germline V and J ends were trimmed by 0 bases and 6 bases, with 11 bases remaining between them. Germline CDR1 WSHSY, CDR2 SAAADI. The DNA for the CDR3 is TGCGCCAGCAGTGAGTCGAGGGGGGGGCAGACCCAGTACTTC. Its protein is CASSESRGGQTQYF.

This clonotype appeared many times. The CDR3 reads CSADGQGQNIQYF. The DNA of the CDR3 is TGCAGTGCTGACGGACAGGGTCAAAACATTCAGTACTTC. This sequence joins TRBV20-1 and TRBJ2-4, with TRBD1 matching 8 bases. The V and J ends lost 5 bases and 5 bases, in that order; junction bases with no gene match: 5. Germline V gene lookup returns CDR1 DFQATT and CDR2 SNEGSKA (reference sequence). CDR3 length: 13 residues.